This paragraph covers one T cell receptor beta chain sequence. This sample was included in a study of blood T cell repertoires in COVID-19. Across the whole study: The samples span acute and convalescent COVID-19 from the United States, Italy and Spain.

The participants were between roughly 18 and 100 years old and came from roughly 24 US areas. Cohort allocation depended upon clinical history that participants reported. Within the 2 weeks before study entry, each person in the exposed group met a COVID-19 case. CDR3 size: 15 residues. After removal of 3 bases from V and 8 bases from J, the junction contained 7 bases not matched to a gene. The V gene's germline CDR1 is SGDLS and CDR2 YYNGEE. Produced via immunoSEQ multiplex PCR; TCRdb's table is partial and in-frame only. This table has about 430,000 clones, 88% appearing once. The source of this sequence is a woman younger than 35 who had been exposed to COVID-19. Material for sequencing was PBMCs or T cells enriched from blood (not recorded which). The chain employs TRBV9 and TRBJ1-4, with 10 nucleotides matching TRBD1. The CDR3 nucleotides are TGTGCCAGCAGCGACGCGACAGGGGGCGAGGAAAAACTGTTTTTT. Encoded protein: CASSDATGGEEKLFF.